A selection of T cell receptor beta chains follows, all from one sample in a study of blood T cell repertoires in COVID-19. TCRdb's copy holds only in-frame clones and misses some; the assay was immunoSEQ multiplex PCR. In the table there are about 150,000 clones, about four fifths of which are singletons. Sequences were obtained from peripheral blood. Source of these receptors: a woman older than 75 with acute or convalescent COVID-19. CDR3s include the opening cysteine and the closing phenylalanine or tryptophan. D genes are given only for firm matches. Expanded clones are given a class, and other clones once, few, many or no size at all.

V: TRBV5-5
size: .
D: .
J: TRBJ1-2
length: 15
CDR3: CASTNRARGDYGYTF
DNA: TGTGCCAGCACCAACAGGGCTCGAGGCGACTATGGCTACACCTTC

V: TRBV5-1
size: .
D: .
J: TRBJ1-1
length: 15
CDR3: CASKVVSGSDTEAFF
DNA: TGCGCCAGCAAGGTCGTATCAGGGTCCGACACTGAAGCTTTCTTT

V: TRBV6-2/TRBV6-3
size: .
D: TRBD1
J: TRBJ2-7
length: 16
CDR3: CASSSSKTGLILEQYF
DNA: TGTGCCAGCAGTTCTTCCAAGACAGGGCTCATCTTAGAGCAGTACTTC

V: TRBV24-1
size: .
D: .
J: TRBJ2-2
length: 17
CDR3: CATSDPIRVGDTGELFF
DNA: TGTGCCACCAGTGACCCCATTCGAGTAGGGGACACCGGGGAGCTGTTTTTT

V: TRBV19
size: .
D: .
J: TRBJ1-2
length: 13
CDR3: CASSTEVGFGYTF
DNA: TGTGCCAGTAGTACGGAAGTCGGGTTTGGCTACACCTTC

V: TRBV19
size: .
D: TRBD2
J: TRBJ2-7
length: 15
CDR3: CASSIGLAPTYEQYF
DNA: TGTGCCAGTAGTATTGGACTAGCGCCGACCTACGAGCAGTACTTC

V: TRBV7-9
size: .
D: TRBD2
J: TRBJ2-3
length: 12
CDR3: CASNRGENTQYF
DNA: TGTGCCAGCAACCGGGGGGAAAATACGCAGTATTTT

V: TRBV7-9
size: .
D: .
J: TRBJ2-1
length: 16
CDR3: CASSLEWGLTYNEQFF
DNA: TGTGCCAGCAGCTTAGAGTGGGGACTTACCTACAATGAGCAGTTCTTC

V: TRBV29-1
size: .
D: TRBD1
J: TRBJ1-2
length: 14
CDR3: CSVERNRGNYGYTF
DNA: TGCAGCGTTGAGAGGAACAGGGGTAACTATGGCTACACCTTC

V: TRBV3-1/TRBV3-2
size: .
D: .
J: TRBJ1-4
length: 14
CDR3: CASSPLMGGEKLFF
DNA: TGTGCCAGCAGCCCCCTGATGGGAGGGGAAAAACTGTTTTTT

V: TRBV5-1
size: .
D: .
J: TRBJ2-3
length: 15
CDR3: CASSLEGDRTDTQYF
DNA: TGCGCCAGCAGCTTGGAGGGGGACCGCACAGATACGCAGTATTTT

V: TRBV24-1
size: .
D: TRBD1
J: TRBJ1-1
length: 14
CDR3: CATSEGQGNTEAFF
DNA: TGTGCCACCAGTGAAGGACAGGGAAACACTGAAGCTTTCTTT

V: TRBV11-2
size: .
D: .
J: TRBJ1-6
length: 16
CDR3: CASSLAAGWGNSPLHF
DNA: TGTGCCAGCAGCTTAGCGGCAGGGTGGGGTAATTCACCCCTCCACTTT

V: TRBV6-5
size: .
D: .
J: TRBJ1-1
length: 13
CDR3: CASSLVWNTEAFF
DNA: TGTGCCAGCAGCCTCGTGTGGAACACTGAAGCTTTCTTT

V: TRBV5-4
size: .
D: TRBD1
J: TRBJ1-1
length: 17
CDR3: CASSSPGTGRASGEAFF
DNA: TGTGCCAGCAGCTCTCCCGGGACAGGGAGAGCGAGTGGTGAAGCTTTCTTT

V: TRBV6-5
size: .
D: .
J: TRBJ1-6
length: 13
CDR3: CASSYTRESPLHF
DNA: TGTGCCAGCAGTTACACCAGGGAATCACCCCTCCACTTT

V: TRBV5-1
size: .
D: TRBD1
J: TRBJ2-2
length: 14
CDR3: CASSLDRGTGELFF
DNA: TGCGCCAGCAGCTTAGACAGGGGCACCGGGGAGCTGTTTTTT

V: TRBV6-5
size: .
D: TRBD1
J: TRBJ1-5
length: 15
CDR3: CASSSRQGSNQPQHF
DNA: TGTGCCAGCAGTTCTCGACAGGGGAGCAATCAGCCCCAGCATTTT

V: TRBV6-1
size: .
D: .
J: TRBJ2-5
length: 15
CDR3: CASSEAPDSQETQYF
DNA: TGTGCCAGCAGTGAAGCCCCAGACAGTCAAGAGACCCAGTACTTC

V: TRBV6-6
size: once
D: .
J: TRBJ1-1
length: 15
CDR3: CASSYSLEVTFEAFF
DNA: TGTGCCAGCAGTTACTCATTAGAGGTTACGTTTGAAGCTTTCTTT

V: TRBV19
size: few
D: TRBD1
J: TRBJ2-7
length: 15
CDR3: CASSPQQGSAYEQYF
DNA: TGTGCCAGTAGTCCTCAACAGGGGTCCGCCTACGAGCAGTACTTC

V: TRBV9
size: once
D: .
J: TRBJ2-3
length: 15
CDR3: CASSGHREAVDTQYF
DNA: TGTGCCAGCAGCGGCCACAGGGAAGCGGTAGATACGCAGTATTTT

V: TRBV11-1
size: .
D: .
J: TRBJ1-1
length: 15
CDR3: CASRRGQGPNTEAFF
DNA: TGTGCCAGCAGACGTGGGCAGGGCCCGAACACTGAAGCTTTCTTT

V: TRBV19
size: .
D: TRBD1
J: TRBJ1-5
length: 13
CDR3: CASGQGVSQPQHF
DNA: TGTGCCAGCGGACAGGGGGTTTCTCAGCCCCAGCATTTT

V: TRBV6-2/TRBV6-3
size: .
D: .
J: TRBJ2-3
length: 16
CDR3: CASSWERTQWRDTQYF
DNA: TGTGCCAGCAGTTGGGAGAGGACCCAATGGAGAGATACGCAGTATTTT

V: TRBV7-2
size: few
D: .
J: TRBJ1-1
length: 14
CDR3: CASSLVTGSTEAFF
DNA: TGTGCCAGCAGCTTAGTCACAGGTAGCACTGAAGCTTTCTTT

V: TRBV3-1/TRBV3-2
size: .
D: .
J: TRBJ2-5
length: 14
CDR3: CASSFRTGQETQYF
DNA: TGTGCCAGCAGCTTCCGGACTGGCCAAGAGACCCAGTACTTC

V: TRBV27
size: once
D: TRBD1
J: TRBJ2-3
length: 16
CDR3: CASSLWGTGMTDTQYF
DNA: TGTGCCAGCAGTTTATGGGGGACAGGGATGACAGATACGCAGTATTTT

V: TRBV6-2/TRBV6-3
size: few
D: .
J: TRBJ2-7
length: 13
CDR3: CASSRRENYEQYF
DNA: TGTGCCAGCAGTCGCCGGGAAAACTACGAGCAGTACTTC

V: TRBV7-2
size: .
D: TRBD1
J: TRBJ2-1
length: 16
CDR3: CASSLYSGTAYNEQFF
DNA: TGTGCCAGCAGCTTATATAGTGGGACAGCATACAATGAGCAGTTCTTC

V: TRBV18
size: .
D: .
J: TRBJ1-2
length: 16
CDR3: CASSPEPPGINYGYTF
DNA: TGTGCCAGCTCACCAGAGCCGCCGGGGATCAACTATGGCTACACCTTC

V: TRBV3-1/TRBV3-2
size: .
D: .
J: TRBJ1-1
length: 14
CDR3: CASSQGTSNTEAFF
DNA: TGTGCCAGCAGCCAAGGGACTTCGAACACTGAAGCTTTCTTT

V: TRBV5-1
size: .
D: TRBD2
J: TRBJ2-1
length: 16
CDR3: CASSSLAGGTYNEQFF
DNA: TGCGCCAGCAGCTCATTAGCGGGGGGGACCTACAATGAGCAGTTCTTC

V: TRBV3-1/TRBV3-2
size: once
D: .
J: TRBJ2-3
length: 12
CDR3: CASSPSTDTQYF
DNA: TGTGCCAGCAGCCCCTCCACAGATACGCAGTATTTT

V: TRBV5-1
size: .
D: .
J: TRBJ2-1
length: 12
CDR3: CASSTGYNEQFF
DNA: TGCGCCAGCAGCACGGGCTACAATGAGCAGTTCTTC

V: TRBV6-6
size: .
D: .
J: TRBJ1-4
length: 14
CDR3: CASSYRGGKEKLFF
DNA: TGTGCCAGCAGTTACCGGGGGGGGAAAGAAAAACTGTTTTTT

V: TRBV9
size: once
D: .
J: TRBJ2-5
length: 14
CDR3: CASSGAGPQETQYF
DNA: TGTGCCAGCAGCGGGGCGGGTCCCCAAGAGACCCAGTACTTC

V: TRBV19
size: .
D: .
J: TRBJ1-5
length: 12
CDR3: CASSISRQPQHF
DNA: TGTGCCAGTAGTATTAGCCGGCAGCCCCAGCATTTT

V: TRBV5-1
size: few
D: TRBD2
J: TRBJ2-7
length: 15
CDR3: CASSAQGSGSYEQYF
DNA: TGCGCCAGCAGCGCACAGGGTAGCGGGAGCTACGAGCAGTACTTC

V: TRBV18
size: .
D: .
J: TRBJ1-2
length: 16
CDR3: CASSTTEGGFGYGYTF
DNA: TGTGCCAGCTCAACCACTGAGGGTGGGTTCGGCTATGGCTACACCTTC

V: TRBV24-1
size: .
D: TRBD2
J: TRBJ2-3
length: 20
CDR3: CATSDPASGSLPGGTDTQYF
DNA: TGTGCCACCAGTGATCCAGCCAGCGGGAGTCTGCCCGGGGGCACAGATACGCAGTATTTT

V: TRBV6-5
size: few
D: .
J: TRBJ1-6
length: 14
CDR3: CATSRTVNNSPLHF
DNA: TGTGCCACTTCGAGGACAGTGAATAATTCACCCCTCCACTTT

V: TRBV4-2
size: once
D: .
J: TRBJ1-3
length: 17
CDR3: CASSQAGGSRSGNTIYF
DNA: TGTGCCAGCAGCCAAGCCGGGGGGTCTCGCTCTGGAAACACCATATATTTT

V: TRBV24-1
size: .
D: .
J: TRBJ1-1
length: 14
CDR3: CATSDRENSAEAFF
DNA: TGTGCCACCAGTGACCGCGAAAATAGCGCTGAAGCTTTCTTT

V: TRBV5-1
size: .
D: TRBD1
J: TRBJ1-1
length: 14
CDR3: CASSLGTGNTEAFF
DNA: TGCGCCAGCAGCTTAGGGACAGGGAACACTGAAGCTTTCTTT

V: TRBV19
size: .
D: .
J: TRBJ1-5
length: 15
CDR3: CASSIEEGFNQPQHF
DNA: TGTGCCAGTAGTATAGAGGAGGGATTCAATCAGCCCCAGCATTTT

V: TRBV30
size: .
D: .
J: TRBJ2-5
length: 12
CDR3: CACDRLQETQYF
DNA: TGTGCCTGCGACAGGCTACAAGAGACCCAGTACTTC

V: TRBV30
size: .
D: .
J: TRBJ1-6
length: 13
CDR3: CAWKGMYNSPLHF
DNA: TGTGCCTGGAAGGGGATGTATAATTCACCCCTCCACTTT

V: TRBV12-3/TRBV12-4
size: .
D: .
J: TRBJ2-7
length: 12
CDR3: CASSESVHEQYF
DNA: TGTGCCAGCAGTGAGTCTGTCCACGAGCAGTACTTC

V: TRBV2
size: few
D: TRBD2
J: TRBJ2-7
length: 15
CDR3: CASLGLAGVSYEQYF
DNA: TGTGCCAGCCTAGGGCTAGCGGGAGTAAGCTACGAGCAGTACTTC